The 27 T cell receptor beta chains reported below all come from one sample, sequenced in a study of cytomegalovirus exposure and HLA in healthy donors. Data came from immunoSEQ multiplex PCR; TCRdb stores just in-frame clones and leaves some out. The sample lists some 130,000 clones; around nine tenths were seen once. Sequenced input: PBMCs. The receptor source for this set is a man aged 25 to 45 in good health and CMV-seronegative.

V is TRBV18 and J is TRBJ2-7; D is unresolved. Germline values: CDR1 KGHSH, CDR2 LQKENI. The germline V and J ends were trimmed by 6 bases and 4 bases, with 13 bases remaining between them. The CDR3 runs 13 residues. CDR3 protein: CASSPTMSYEQYF. The CDR3 DNA sequence: TGTGCCAGCTCCCCTACGATGAGTTACGAGCAGTACTTC. The full variable domain, completed using reference TRBV18 and TRBJ2-7, is NAGVMQNPRHLVRRRGQEARLRCSPMKGHSHVYWYRQLPEEGLKFMVYLQKENIIDESGMPKERFSAEFPKEGPSILRIQQVVRGDSAAYFCASSPTMSYEQYFGPGTRLTVT.

The J gene is TRBJ2-7, the V gene TRBV7-2; 7 bases match TRBD2. With 2 bases clipped from V and 1 base from J, the junction kept 5 bases outside the gene matches. From germline, CDR1 is SGHTA and CDR2 FQGNSA. This CDR3 has 15 residues. CDR3 in DNA: TGTGCCAGCAGCTTAAACGGGGGGACTTCCTACGAGCAGTACTTC. It yields the protein CASSLNGGTSYEQYF.

The chain links TRBV7-9 to TRBJ2-5; 9 nucleotides match TRBD2. This CDR3 contains 15 residues. Germline loops: CDR1 SEHNR, CDR2 FQNEAQ (reference sequence). Unmatched junction bases numbered 9, after V lost 5 bases and J lost 5 bases. The CDR3 loop reads CASSRLAGVRETQYF. The CDR3 DNA sequence: TGTGCCAGCAGCCGGTTAGCGGGAGTGAGGGAGACCCAGTACTTC.

The chain uses TRBV5-1 and TRBJ2-3; TRBD1 agrees at 7 bases. J was trimmed by 5 bases and V by 1 base; bases with no gene match: 7. The germline CDR1 and CDR2 sequences are SGHRS and YFSETQ. The CDR3 is made up of 15 amino acids. The CDR3 protein is CASSLNRGVGDTQYF. DNA of the CDR3: TGCGCCAGCAGCTTGAACAGGGGAGTTGGAGATACGCAGTATTTT. The full variable domain, in which reference TRBV5-1 and TRBJ2-3 provide the parts outside the CDR3, is KAGVTQTPRYLIKTRGQQVTLSCSPISGHRSVSWYQQTPGQGLQFLFEYFSETQRNKGNFPGRFSGRQFSNSRSEMNVSTLELGDSALYLCASSLNRGVGDTQYFGPGTRLTVL.

The CDR3 sequence: CASSPQGASQETQYF. CDR3 coding DNA: TGTGCCAGCTCACCACAGGGGGCCTCACAAGAGACCCAGTACTTC. This chain links TRBV18 with TRBJ2-5; 7 bases align to TRBD1. This CDR3 has 15 residues. With V trimmed by 1 base and J by 2 bases, 4 bases remained unmatched. Germline assignment: CDR1 KGHSH and CDR2 LQKENI.

The V call is TRBV4-1, the J call TRBJ2-2, with 11 bases aligning to TRBD2. The CDR3 runs 15 residues. The germline CDR1 and CDR2 sequences are MGHRA and YSYEKL. The V segment lost 0 bases and the J segment 10 bases; nucleotides outside the gene matches: 4. The CDR3 is CASSQEILAGVELFF. CDR3 DNA: TGCGCCAGCAGCCAAGAAATACTAGCGGGAGTGGAGCTGTTTTTT.

This sequence joins TRBV2 and TRBJ1-1, with TRBD1 as a possible D gene (5 bases). Germline-derived CDR1 and CDR2 are SNHLY and FYNNEI. The CDR3 has 13 amino acids. The V and J ends lost 6 bases and 1 base respectively, with 9 bases between them. The CDR3 DNA follows: TGTGCCAGCAGACTGACAGAGAACACTGAAGCTTTCTTT. Amino acids: CASRLTENTEAFF.

The V gene is TRBV27, the J gene TRBJ2-1; 12 positions match TRBD2. The CDR3 is 17 residues long. Per germline, CDR1 MNHEY and CDR2 SMNVEV (reference sequence). Trimming removed 0 bases from V and 10 bases from J; junction bases left unmatched: 10. The CDR3 region has the DNA TGTGCCAGCAGTTTATCGTGGACTAGCGGGATCTCAGGGGAGCAGTTCTTC. Protein product: CASSLSWTSGISGEQFF.

CDR3 DNA: TGTGCCAGCACGGTAGGGACTAGCGGACAAAGAGGCACCGGGGAGCTGTTTTTT. As protein: CASTVGTSGQRGTGELFF. The rearrangement uses TRBV2 and TRBJ2-2, with TRBD2 matching over 11 bases. V gave up 7 bases and J gave up 4 bases; unmatched junction bases: 14. The CDR3 loop spans 18 amino acids. The germline V gene encodes CDR1 SNHLY and CDR2 FYNNEI. The whole variable domain, remainder taken from reference TRBV2 and TRBJ2-2, is EPEVTQTPSHQVTQMGQEVILRCVPISNHLYFYWYRQILGQKVEFLVSFYNNEISEKSEIFDDQFSVERPDGSNFTLKIRSTKLEDSAMYFCASTVGTSGQRGTGELFFGEGSRLTVL.

This clone occurred once. The chain combines TRBV2 with TRBJ2-5, with 7 bases aligning to TRBD1. The germline CDR1 and CDR2 sequences are SNHLY and FYNNEI. V lost 4 bases to trimming and J lost 4 bases; unmatched junction nucleotides: 6. CDR3 length: 14 residues. The CDR3 DNA reads TGTGCCAGCAGTGCCCGACAGGGACGAGAGACCCAGTACTTC. It yields the protein CASSARQGRETQYF.

This sequence joins TRBV5-4 and TRBJ2-3, with TRBD1 matching 8 bases. Germline trimming cut 7 bases from V and 1 base from J; bases unmatched to any gene: 5. Germline V lookup: CDR1 SGHNT, CDR2 YYREEE (reference sequence). This CDR3 comprises 14 residues. CDR3: CASLLTGGTDTQYF. The DNA for the CDR3 is TGTGCCAGCCTCCTGACAGGGGGCACAGATACGCAGTATTTT.

This clone was seen just once. J is TRBJ2-7 and V is TRBV11-2; TRBD2 aligns across 8 bases. The trim removed 4 bases at V and 3 bases at J, leaving 8 bases unmatched. CDR3 length: 15 amino acids. Germline CDR1 is SGHAT and CDR2 is FQNNGV. CDR3 bases: TGTGCCAGCAGCTCACTCCGGGGGGGCCGCTACGAGCAGTACTTC. This codes for CASSSLRGGRYEQYF.

CDR3 loop: CASSHLLAGDANEQFF. CDR3 bases: TGCGCCAGCAGCCACTTACTAGCGGGAGACGCCAATGAGCAGTTCTTC. The chain couples TRBV4-1 to TRBJ2-1; TRBD2 agrees at 11 bases. Germline V gene sequence: CDR1 MGHRA, CDR2 YSYEKL. The trim removed 3 bases at V and 6 bases at J, leaving 7 bases unmatched. The CDR3 spans 16 residues.

The rearrangement uses TRBV18 and TRBJ2-7; weak D call: TRBD1 (7 bases). This CDR3 contains 15 residues. Germline V lookup: CDR1 KGHSH, CDR2 LQKENI. Trimming removed 3 bases from V and 1 base from J, with 13 bases in between. CDR3 nucleotide sequence: TGTGCCAGCTCACCCCCAGGGGGGAGGTCCTACGAGCAGTACTTC. Translating it yields CASSPPGGRSYEQYF.

The rearrangement uses TRBV6-1 and TRBJ2-3, with 7 bases lining up with TRBD2. The CDR3 runs 15 residues. V lost 6 bases and J lost 6; bases outside the gene matches: 12. Germline lookup yields CDR1 MNHNS and CDR2 SASEGT. The DNA of the CDR3 is TGTGCCAGCAGCGTCAAGAGGACTAGTGTCGATACGCAGTATTTT. The encoded protein is CASSVKRTSVDTQYF.

The chain's CDR3 is CASSPGGQPRYLSSSYEQYF. The CDR3 bases are TGTGCCAGCAGCCCCGGGGGACAGCCCCGTTACCTCTCAAGCTCCTACGAGCAGTACTTC. This chain links TRBV7-6 with TRBJ2-7; D may be TRBD1 (7 bases). The germline V and J ends were trimmed by 5 bases and 0 bases, with 29 bases remaining between them. From germline, CDR1 is SGHVS and CDR2 FNYEAQ. The CDR3 has 20 residues.

The CDR3 DNA reads TGTGCCAGCAGTGAAGTTATGAGGGTCCTTACCCCTCATTATACGCAGTATTTT. This sequence encodes CASSEVMRVLTPHYTQYF. The chain joins TRBV6-1 to TRBJ2-3, with D possibly being TRBD2 (5 bases). Trimming took 1 base from V and 7 from J, leaving 24 bases between them. This CDR3 is 18 amino acids long. Germline V lookup: CDR1 MNHNS, CDR2 SASEGT.

This chain links TRBV6-5 with TRBJ2-1; 8 bases are a match to TRBD2. This CDR3 has 16 residues. The germline V gene encodes CDR1 MNHEY and CDR2 SVGAGI. V lost 0 bases and J lost 4; bases outside the gene matches: 5. In nucleotides, the CDR3 is TGTGCCAGCAGTTACTCGCCCACTAGCGGATACAATGAGCAGTTCTTC. Protein: CASSYSPTSGYNEQFF.

The V gene is TRBV7-9, the J gene TRBJ1-5, with D perhaps TRBD1 (6 bases). The CDR3 runs to 16 residues. Deletions cut 1 base from V and 2 bases from J, with 12 bases between. Germline assignment: CDR1 SEHNR and CDR2 FQNEAQ (reference sequence). The CDR3 here is CASSLVWAGGNQPQHF. As DNA, the CDR3 is TGTGCCAGCAGCTTAGTCTGGGCAGGGGGCAATCAGCCCCAGCATTTT.

The rearrangement links TRBV6-5 to TRBJ1-1, with unresolved D. Trimming took off 6 bases at V and 6 bases at J, with 11 bases between the two ends. The V gene's germline CDR1 is MNHEY and CDR2 SVGAGI. CDR3 size: 12 residues. This chain's CDR3 is CASSLVPPEAFF. The CDR3 DNA reads TGTGCCAGCAGCCTCGTTCCCCCTGAAGCTTTCTTT.

This clone was recorded only once. This rearrangement joins TRBV19 to TRBJ2-7, with TRBD2 identical over 13 bases. This CDR3 spans 16 amino acids. Germline CDR1 reads LNHDA; CDR2 reads SQIVND (reference sequence). V gave up 4 bases and J gave up 2 bases; unmatched junction bases: 5. The CDR3 loop is CASSTIGLAGAYEQYF. CDR3 coding DNA: TGTGCCAGTAGTACCATCGGACTAGCGGGAGCCTACGAGCAGTACTTC. Looking up the rest from reference TRBV19 and TRBJ2-7 gives the full variable domain: DGGITQSPKYLFRKEGQNVTLSCEQNLNHDAMYWYRQDPGQGLRLIYYSQIVNDFQKGDIAEGYSVSREKKESFPLTVTSAQKNPTAFYLCASSTIGLAGAYEQYFGPGTRLTVT.

The chain recombines TRBV29-1 with TRBJ1-1; 7 nucleotides match TRBD1. Per germline, CDR1 SQVTM and CDR2 ANQGSEA. The CDR3 runs 13 residues. The J segment lost 5 bases and the V segment lost 2 bases, leaving 5 bases of the junction unmatched. The DNA for the CDR3 is TGCAGCGTTGAAAAGACAGGGTTGACTGAAGCTTTCTTT. Encoded protein: CSVEKTGLTEAFF. Full variable domain (missing parts from reference TRBV29-1 and TRBJ1-1): SAVISQKPSRDICQRGTSLTIQCQVDSQVTMMFWYRQQPGQSLTLIATANQGSEATYESGFVIDKFPISRPNLTFSTLTVSNMSPEDSSIYLCSVEKTGLTEAFFGQGTRLTVV.

The V gene is TRBV7-8, the J gene TRBJ2-5; TRBD2 agrees at 9 bases. Germline V lookup: CDR1 SGHVS, CDR2 FQNEAQ. This CDR3 spans 16 amino acids. V trimming: 5 bases; J trimming: 1 base; junction bases outside the gene matches: 8. The CDR3 region has the DNA TGTGCCAGCAGCAAACGACTAGCGGCGTTCCAAGAGACCCAGTACTTC. Translating gives CASSKRLAAFQETQYF.

The chain joins TRBV4-3 to TRBJ1-4, with TRBD1 as a possible D gene (6 bases). Germline V gene data show CDR1 as LGHNA and CDR2 as YSLEER. V shed 4 bases and J shed 8 bases, with 20 bases lying between them. The CDR3 spans 16 residues. The CDR3 is CASSLEGGGRGEKLFF. The CDR3 DNA follows: TGCGCCAGCAGCCTCGAGGGGGGGGGCAGGGGCGAAAAACTGTTTTTT.

The V call is TRBV7-8, the J call TRBJ1-2; D is possibly TRBD1 (5 bases). The CDR3 runs 14 residues. Trimming cost V 1 base and J 2 bases, with 8 bases left between them. Looked up from germline, CDR1 is SGHVS and CDR2 is FQNEAQ. The CDR3 loop reads CASSLDPGNYGYTF. CDR3 DNA sequence: TGTGCCAGCAGCTTAGATCCAGGGAACTATGGCTACACCTTC.

The rearrangement joins TRBV18 to TRBJ2-5, with 11 bases matching TRBD1. V lost 3 bases and J lost 5; bases outside the gene matches: 5. There are 15 residues in the CDR3. The germline V gene encodes CDR1 KGHSH and CDR2 LQKENI. The CDR3 DNA follows: TGTGCCAGCTCACCCGGACAGGGGGCATATGAGACCCAGTACTTC. Translating gives CASSPGQGAYETQYF.

This clone was detected only once. V is TRBV6-5 and J is TRBJ2-7, with TRBD1 matching 7 bases. This CDR3 region has 14 residues. Germline CDR1 reads MNHEY; CDR2 reads SVGAGI. The V and J ends lost 8 bases and 6 bases, in that order; junction bases with no gene match: 13. The CDR3 DNA sequence: TGTGCCAGCCGCTCCGGGACAGAGGGCCTCGAGCAGTACTTC. Translating gives CASRSGTEGLEQYF.